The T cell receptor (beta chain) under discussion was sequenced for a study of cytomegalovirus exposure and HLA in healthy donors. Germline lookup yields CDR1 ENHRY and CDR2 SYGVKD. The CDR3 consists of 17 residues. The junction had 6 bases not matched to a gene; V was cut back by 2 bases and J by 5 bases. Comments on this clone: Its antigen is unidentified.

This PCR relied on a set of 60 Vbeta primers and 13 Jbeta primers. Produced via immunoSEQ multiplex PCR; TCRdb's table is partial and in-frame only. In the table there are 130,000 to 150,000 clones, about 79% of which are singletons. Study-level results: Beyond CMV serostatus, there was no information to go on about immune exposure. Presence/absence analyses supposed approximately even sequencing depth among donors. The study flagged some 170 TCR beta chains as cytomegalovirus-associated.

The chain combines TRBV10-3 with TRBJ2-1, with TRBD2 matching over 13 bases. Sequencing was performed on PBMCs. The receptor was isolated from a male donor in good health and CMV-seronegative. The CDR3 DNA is TGTGCCATCAGTGAGCCCAGACTAGCGGGAGGAAACAATGAGCAGTTCTTC. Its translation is CAISEPRLAGGNNEQFF.